These T cell receptor beta chains were read from a single sample in a study of OX40 agonist ivuxolimab in advanced cancers. The table came from immunoSEQ multiplex PCR; TCRdb's copy has only in-frame clones and leaves some out. Here the sample spans 55,000 to 70,000 clones, over 80% being singletons. Sequencing used CD4+ or CD8+ T cells sorted from blood, obtained in a trial of the OX40 agonist ivuxolimab. These receptors all stem from an adult with an advanced solid tumor such as melanoma, head and neck, liver or kidney cancer. Both conserved end residues are part of each CDR3. The D gene is left open where the match is weak. Some rows have no size entry. The others give once, few or many, or a class for an expanded clone.

TRBD1 TRBJ1-1 . TRBV27 TGTGCCAGCAGTCACGGAGAGGGGGCGGGTGAAGCTTTCTTT CASSHGEGAGEAFF
. TRBJ2-2 . TRBV23-1 TGCGCCAGCAGTCAATTCTCTGGCAGGGCCCGCGGGGAGCTGTTTTTT CASSQFSGRARGELFF
. TRBJ1-3 . TRBV4-3 TGCGCCAGCAGCCAAGATGCCAGGGTGTCCGGAAACACCATATATTTT CASSQDARVSGNTIYF
. TRBJ2-3 . TRBV7-2 TGTGCCAGCAGCTTAGTGCAGGGCACAGATACGCAGTATTTT CASSLVQGTDTQYF
. TRBJ1-1 . TRBV6-5 TGTGCCAGCAGAAGAGGAGTAGAGAACACTGAAGCTTTCTTT CASRRGVENTEAFF
TRBD2 TRBJ2-3 . TRBV2 TGTGCGGCGGGGGGAGATGGGGATACGCAGTATTTT CAAGGDGDTQYF
. TRBJ1-1 . TRBV9 TGTGCCAGCAGTGACGGGGAGGGTGAAGCTTTCTTT CASSDGEGEAFF
. TRBJ1-2 . TRBV28 TGTGCCAGCAGTTCCTTTTTGGGGACGAACTATGGCTACACCTTC CASSSFLGTNYGYTF
TRBD2 TRBJ2-3 . TRBV11-1 TGTGCCAGCGCGAGCGGGCGGGGGGCAGATACGCAGTATTTT CASASGRGADTQYF
. TRBJ1-1 . TRBV7-3 TGTGCCAGCAGCCCAGCTTTAGGGTTTGAAGCTTTCTTT CASSPALGFEAFF
TRBD1 TRBJ1-2 once TRBV19 TGTGCCAGTAGTAGGGGACAGGGGAATGGCTACACCTTC CASSRGQGNGYTF
. TRBJ1-2 . TRBV2 TGTGCCAGCAGTGCCCGGGACACAGTCTATGGCTACACCTTC CASSARDTVYGYTF
TRBD1 TRBJ1-1 . TRBV5-1 TGCGCCAGCAGGGGCGGACAGGGGATGAACACTGAAGCTTTCTTT CASRGGQGMNTEAFF
TRBD1 TRBJ1-1 . TRBV30 TGTGCCTGGAGGGTAAGGGACAGGGAGGCCACTGAAGCTTTCTTT CAWRVRDREATEAFF
. TRBJ2-7 . TRBV7-2 TGTGCCAGCAGCTTAGACCACGGGCAGTACTTC CASSLDHGQYF
. TRBJ2-5 . TRBV2 TGTGCCAGCAGTGAATACCAGGGCCAAGAGACCCAGTACTTC CASSEYQGQETQYF
. TRBJ1-4 . TRBV4-3 TGCGCCAGCAGCCAAGATCCGACAGCAACTAATGAAAAACTGTTTTTT CASSQDPTATNEKLFF
TRBD2 TRBJ2-7 . TRBV6-5 TGTGCCAGCAGTTACGGGACGGGGGGGTCCGAGCAGTACTTC CASSYGTGGSEQYF
TRBD2 TRBJ2-5 . TRBV27 TGTGCCAGCAGTGCGGGGGGTGGGGCCCAGTACTTC CASSAGGGAQYF
TRBD1 TRBJ1-5 . TRBV6-6 TGTGCCAGCAGTGGTGGACAGGGGAGTCAGCCCCAGCATTTT CASSGGQGSQPQHF
. TRBJ2-3 . TRBV9 TGTGCCAGCAGCGCACCTAGCACAGATACGCAGTATTTT CASSAPSTDTQYF
. TRBJ2-2 . TRBV10-1 TGCGCCTCGTGGATGCGAAAGCGAGCGAACACCGGGGAGCTGTTTTTT CASWMRKRANTGELFF
. TRBJ2-3 . TRBV28 TGTGCCAGCAAGGGCCCTGGGACCCTCACAGATACGCAGTATTTT CASKGPGTLTDTQYF
TRBD1 TRBJ1-5 . TRBV7-2 TGTGCCAGCTCACGACAGGGGGTCCATCAGCCCCAGCATTTT CASSRQGVHQPQHF
. TRBJ2-5 . TRBV14 TGTGCCAGCAGCCAACTGACCCGCCAAGAGACCCAGTACTTC CASSQLTRQETQYF
. TRBJ1-2 . TRBV5-1 TGCGCCAGCAGCTTGGCCTCTACAGCAAGTAACTATGGCTACACCTTC CASSLASTASNYGYTF
TRBD1 TRBJ1-5 . TRBV29-1 TGCAGCGCACAGGGGGCTGGCAATCAGCCCCAGCATTTT CSAQGAGNQPQHF
. TRBJ1-2 few TRBV5-8 TGTGCCAGCAGCGCAGGGTTTGACTATGGCTACACCTTC CASSAGFDYGYTF
. TRBJ1-1 few TRBV6-5 TGTGCCAGCAGGGGGCGGGAGTGGTCTGAAGCTTTCTTT CASRGREWSEAFF
. TRBJ1-6 . TRBV18 TGTGCCAGCTCGTCCGGGACTGCCAATTCACCCCTCCACTTT CASSSGTANSPLHF
TRBD1 TRBJ1-2 few TRBV7-2 TGTGCCAGCAGCAGAACGGAACTGACAGGGAACTATGGCTACACCTTC CASSRTELTGNYGYTF
TRBD1 TRBJ1-5 . TRBV18 TGTGCCAGCTCACCTCCGGGACAGAGGGATCAGCCCCAGCATTTT CASSPPGQRDQPQHF
. TRBJ2-7 . TRBV6-1 TGTGCCAGCAACCTAGGGGGGGCAAGATCCTACGAGCAGTACTTC CASNLGGARSYEQYF
TRBD1 TRBJ2-7 few TRBV10-3 TGTGCCATCAGTACCCAGACAGGGGGATTTTACGAGCAGTACTTC CAISTQTGGFYEQYF
. TRBJ2-7 . TRBV6-1 TGTGCCAGCAGGCAGGTTTACTACGAGCAGTACTTC CASRQVYYEQYF
. TRBJ1-1 . TRBV27 TGTGCCAGCAGCCAAACAGCTACGAACACTGAAGCTTTCTTT CASSQTATNTEAFF
. TRBJ1-6 . TRBV18 TGTGCCAGCTCACGGGCCCCAGGGGCGGATAATTCACCCCTCCACTTT CASSRAPGADNSPLHF
. TRBJ1-6 . TRBV6-1 TGTGCCAGCAGTGAATACGGGGTATATAATTCACCCCTCCACTTT CASSEYGVYNSPLHF
TRBD1 TRBJ2-7 . TRBV28 TGTGCCAGCAGTTCTCCCCCCGAGGGGGCCGGATGGACTTACGAGCAGTACTTC CASSSPPEGAGWTYEQYF
. TRBJ1-3 . TRBV29-1 TGCAGCGTTGACATCTACCTCTCTGGAAACACCATATATTTT CSVDIYLSGNTIYF
TRBD1 TRBJ2-5 . TRBV7-9 TGTGCCAGCAGCACCACAGGGGGCTGGGGGGAGACCCAGTACTTC CASSTTGGWGETQYF
TRBD1 TRBJ2-2 once TRBV7-7 TGTGCTAGCAGCCCGGGACAGGGGGCCGCCGGGGAGCTGTTTTTT CASSPGQGAAGELFF
. TRBJ2-6 . TRBV30 TGTGTCGCGACAGGCCCCACGGTGGTAACTGGGGCCAACGTCCTGACTTTC CVATGPTVVTGANVLTF
. TRBJ1-2 . TRBV6-5 TGTGCCAGCAGTCTCAGGGGAGCTAACTATGGCTACACCTTC CASSLRGANYGYTF
. TRBJ1-4 once TRBV19 TGTGCCAGTAGTATCCAGGAACAAGAAAAACTGTTTTTT CASSIQEQEKLFF
. TRBJ1-5 . TRBV6-5 TGTGCCAGCAGTTCGTCTACAGGGTCTCAGCCCCAGCATTTT CASSSSTGSQPQHF
. TRBJ1-2 once TRBV20-1 TGCAGTGCTAGCTTAAAGCCTGGCTACACCTTC CSASLKPGYTF
TRBD1 TRBJ2-3 . TRBV4-1 TGCGCCAGCAGCCAGACAGGGGGCTTTCGCGGAGATACGCAGTATTTT CASSQTGGFRGDTQYF
. TRBJ2-4 once TRBV30 TGTGCCTGGAGTCCCCAACGGTCCATCTCGAACATTCAGTACTTC CAWSPQRSISNIQYF
. TRBJ1-1 . TRBV18 TGTGCCAGCTCACCACAGGGCCAGGGAGGTCAGGGAACTGAAGCTTTCTTT CASSPQGQGGQGTEAFF
. TRBJ2-3 . TRBV5-1 TGCGCCAGCAGCTTGTTCGGGGCGCAGGGCACAGATACGCAGTATTTT CASSLFGAQGTDTQYF
. TRBJ2-3 . TRBV9 TGTGCCAGCAGCCCTCAAAGCGGATGGCAGTATTTT CASSPQSGWQYF
. TRBJ1-4 . TRBV28 TGTGCCAGCAGTTTAGGAGGGACATCTAATGAAAAACTGTTTTTT CASSLGGTSNEKLFF
. TRBJ2-1 . TRBV7-3 TGTGCCAGCAGCTTAGGGGCCGACGGAGTGAGGAATGAGCAGTTCTTC CASSLGADGVRNEQFF
. TRBJ1-4 . TRBV9 TGTGCCAGCAGCGTAGCTGTAGGGATTAATGAAAAACTGTTTTTT CASSVAVGINEKLFF
TRBD2 TRBJ2-3 . TRBV7-2 TGTGCCAGCAGCTTAACTAGCGGGGTGCAAGATACGCAGTATTTT CASSLTSGVQDTQYF
. TRBJ2-2 once TRBV6-5 TGTGCCAGCATAGGCCATATGGCCACCGGGGAGCTGTTTTTT CASIGHMATGELFF
TRBD2 TRBJ2-5 . TRBV2 TGTGCCAGTCCTCCTAGCGGTATACAAGAGACCCAGTACTTC CASPPSGIQETQYF
TRBD2 TRBJ2-2 . TRBV7-3 TGTGCCAGCAGTTCTCTAGCGGGGGCAACCGGGGAGCTGTTTTTT CASSSLAGATGELFF
TRBD2 TRBJ2-3 . TRBV6-5 TGTGCCAGCAGGGGACTAGCGGCCACAGATACGCAGTATTTT CASRGLAATDTQYF